This T cell receptor beta chain was retrieved from a study of T cell responses to AZD1222 COVID-19 vaccine. TCRdb keeps only in-frame clones here, not all; method: immunoSEQ multiplex PCR. The table records roughly 150,000 clones, 88% of them present only once. The sample here was peripheral blood, taken on day 0 of AZD1222 vaccination. The clonotype comes from an adult in good health.

The CDR3 loop is CASSVAPAYEQYF. Written as DNA, the CDR3 is TGTGCCAGCAGCGTAGCTCCAGCCTACGAGCAGTACTTC. The rearrangement uses TRBV9 and TRBJ2-7; D uncertain. There are 13 residues in the CDR3. Per germline, CDR1 SGDLS and CDR2 YYNGEE. Deletions cut 0 bases from V and 2 bases from J, with 6 bases between.